The 25 T cell receptor beta chains below were found in one sample sequenced in a study of T cell responses to AZD1222 COVID-19 vaccine. The data were produced by immunoSEQ multiplex PCR, yet TCRdb's version contains in-frame clones alone and is incomplete. The data contain under 150,000 clones, 85% to 95% of them seen just once; the ten biggest clones take up approximately 5%. The material was peripheral blood, obtained on day 0 of AZD1222 vaccination. These receptors were obtained from an adult in good health.

This rearrangement joins TRBV10-3 to TRBJ2-3; D possibly corresponds to TRBD2 (6 bases). This CDR3 has 15 residues. CDR1 is ENHRY and CDR2 is SYGVKD in the germline V gene. V was shortened by 10 bases and J by 0 bases, with 17 bases between the two germline ends. CDR3 nucleotides: TGTGCCACTGGGCGGGATTTAAAAAGCACAGATACGCAGTATTTT. Translation gives CATGRDLKSTDTQYF.

This chain connects TRBV11-2 to TRBJ1-2; 9 bases fit TRBD1. CDR3 length: 13 amino acids. The V gene's germline CDR1 is SGHAT and CDR2 FQNNGV. Germline trimming cut 3 bases from V and 6 bases from J; bases unmatched to any gene: 2. The CDR3 DNA reads TGTGCCAGCAGCTTTAGACAGGGGGATGGCTACACCTTC. Encoded protein: CASSFRQGDGYTF.

The chain employs TRBV7-9 and TRBJ2-3; D unresolved. This CDR3 is 11 amino acids long. Germline V lookup: CDR1 SEHNR, CDR2 FQNEAQ (reference sequence). Trimming took 7 bases from V and 5 from J, leaving 7 bases between them. CDR3 bases: TGTGCCAGCACCCGACAAGATACGCAGTATTTT. Its translation: CASTRQDTQYF.

The V and J genes are TRBV27 and TRBJ1-4, with a weak D call TRBD1 (6 bases). This CDR3 contains 13 residues. Deletions cut 6 bases from V and 3 bases from J, with 8 bases between. From germline, CDR1 is MNHEY and CDR2 SMNVEV (reference sequence). CDR3: CASRRGPNEKLFF. The CDR3 nucleotides are TGTGCCAGCAGACGGGGGCCTAATGAAAAACTGTTTTTT.

V gene TRBV6-5 combines with J gene TRBJ1-6; no definite D call. The CDR3 spans 14 residues. The V and J ends lost 8 bases and 7 bases respectively, with 15 bases between them. Germline assignment: CDR1 MNHEY and CDR2 SVGAGI. CDR3 amino acids: CASHDDRPNSPLHF. The CDR3, as DNA: TGTGCCAGCCATGACGATCGCCCCAATTCACCCCTCCACTTT.

The chain joins TRBV5-8 to TRBJ1-1; D possibly corresponds to TRBD1 (5 bases). The V and J ends lost 5 bases and 7 bases respectively, with 9 bases between them. The CDR3 is 11 amino acids. Germline CDR1 SGHTS, CDR2 YDEGEE. The DNA for the CDR3 is TGTGCCAGCAGATCGACAGTTGAAGCTTTCTTT. Protein: CASRSTVEAFF.

The rearrangement joins TRBV10-3 to TRBJ2-1, with 9 bases matching TRBD1. V shed 6 bases, J shed 6 bases, and the junction held 6 bases outside the gene matches. CDR3 length: 14 amino acids. Germline CDR1 and CDR2: ENHRY and SYGVKD. CDR3 in DNA: TGTGCCATCAGCGGGACAGGGATAGTCAATGAGCAGTTCTTC. Amino acids: CAISGTGIVNEQFF.

CDR3 DNA: TGTGCCAGCAGCTTCGGGAGTGGCGGGGAGCTGTTTTTT. Encoded protein: CASSFGSGGELFF. The chain uses TRBV7-6 and TRBJ2-2, with D maybe TRBD2 (6 bases). Per the germline V gene, CDR1 is SGHVS and CDR2 is FNYEAQ. V was trimmed by 3 bases and J by 7 bases, leaving 9 bases between them. This CDR3 comprises 13 residues.

The chain's CDR3 is CASMRGIGNNSPLHF. The CDR3 DNA reads as TGTGCCAGCATGAGGGGCATCGGTAACAATTCACCCCTCCACTTT. The rearrangement uses TRBV2 and TRBJ1-6, with a possible D match to TRBD1 (5 bases). With 7 bases removed from V and 7 bases from J, the gap between germline ends came to 17 bases. The CDR3 contains 15 residues. Germline V gene lookup returns CDR1 SNHLY and CDR2 FYNNEI. Full variable domain (outside the CDR3, taken from reference TRBV2 and TRBJ1-6): EPEVTQTPSHQVTQMGQEVILRCVPISNHLYFYWYRQILGQKVEFLVSFYNNEISEKSEIFDDQFSVERPDGSNFTLKIRSTKLEDSAMYFCASMRGIGNNSPLHFGNGTRLTVT.

Note on this clone: The same CDR3 also results from other DNA sequences found in this sample. The chain joins TRBV6-5 to TRBJ1-4, with 11 nucleotides matching TRBD1. This CDR3 has 15 residues. The germline V gene encodes CDR1 MNHEY and CDR2 SVGAGI. The V gene end was trimmed by 5 bases and the J gene end by 2 bases; junction bases not matched to a gene: 1. The CDR3 here is CASSRTGGTNEKLFF. The CDR3 nucleotides read TGTGCCAGCAGTCGGACAGGGGGCACTAATGAAAAACTGTTTTTT.

The rearrangement uses TRBV5-1 and TRBJ1-1; 8 bases are shared with TRBD1. This CDR3 is 15 amino acids long. Trimming at V came to 4 bases and at J to 0 bases, leaving 5 bases not matched to a gene. The germline CDR1 and CDR2 sequences are SGHRS and YFSETQ. DNA of the CDR3: TGCGCCAGCAGCCCGTCGACAGGGGTGAACACTGAAGCTTTCTTT. Its translation is CASSPSTGVNTEAFF.

The chain combines TRBV27 with TRBJ1-2; D unresolved. Germline values: CDR1 MNHEY, CDR2 SMNVEV (reference sequence). The V gene lost 0 bases and the J gene lost 4 bases, with 9 bases spanning the gap. This CDR3 is built from 14 residues. The CDR3 sequence is CASSLSFGPYGYTF. CDR3 nucleotide sequence: TGTGCCAGCAGTTTATCCTTCGGTCCCTATGGCTACACCTTC.

This chain joins TRBV25-1 and TRBJ1-1, with D possibly matching TRBD1 (5 bases). CDR1 is MGHDK, CDR2 SYGVNS, per germline. The CDR3 has 14 amino acids. V was cut by 4 bases and J by 5 bases, with 14 bases left in between. Here the CDR3 reads CASSVSGGDTEAFF. Here the CDR3 DNA reads TGTGCCAGCAGTGTCTCAGGAGGGGATACTGAAGCTTTCTTT. The complete variable domain, with remaining parts taken from reference TRBV25-1 and TRBJ1-1, reads EADIYQTPRYLVIGTGKKITLECSQTMGHDKMYWYQQDPGMELHLIHYSYGVNSTEKGDLSSESTVSRIRTEHFPLTLESARPSHTSQYLCASSVSGGDTEAFFGQGTRLTVV.

The V and J genes are TRBV4-3 and TRBJ1-3; no definite D call. Germline V gene lookup returns CDR1 LGHNA and CDR2 YSLEER. V was shortened by 1 base and J by 0 bases, with 1 base between the two germline ends. The CDR3 consists of 13 residues. The CDR3 region is CASSQVSGNTIYF. CDR3 DNA sequence: TGCGCCAGCAGCCAAGTCTCTGGAAACACCATATATTTT.

This clone was detected a few times. One end of the junction is discordant with germline, which a read error may explain. The chain links TRBV6-1 to TRBJ2-1; D might be TRBD2 (5 bases). CDR1 and CDR2 from the germline V gene are MNHNS and SASEGT. The CDR3 contains 15 residues. The DNA for the CDR3 is TGTGCCAGCAGTCAAGCGGCGAGCTCCTACAATGAGCAGTTCTTC. This translates into CASSQAASSYNEQFF.

Notes on this clone: A read error may produce the germline difference seen at one junction end. This sequence joins TRBV6-2 or TRBV6-3 and TRBJ2-1; D gene unclear. The CDR3 has 12 amino acids. The V gene's germline CDR1 is MNHEY and CDR2 SVGEGT. CDR3 in amino acids: CASSTNYDEQFF. The CDR3 bases are TGTGCCAGCAGTACCAACTACGATGAGCAGTTCTTC.

This clone was detected once. The rearrangement uses TRBV19 and TRBJ1-3; D remains unclear. The CDR3 spans 15 residues. Trimming took 7 bases from V and 0 from J, leaving 13 bases between them. CDR1 and CDR2 (germline): LNHDA, SQIVND (reference sequence). The CDR3 loop reads CASIPGAHSGNTIYF. The DNA of the CDR3 is TGTGCCAGTATCCCAGGAGCCCACTCTGGAAACACCATATATTTT.

The gene calls are TRBV6-5 and TRBJ1-1; D is unresolved. Trimming left V 0 bases short and J 1 base short, with 9 bases between. The CDR3 sequence is 15 residues long. Per germline, CDR1 MNHEY and CDR2 SVGAGI. The CDR3: CASSYSQIANTEAFF. The DNA for the CDR3 is TGTGCCAGCAGTTACTCCCAGATAGCGAACACTGAAGCTTTCTTT.

The V call is TRBV7-6, the J call TRBJ2-3; D may correspond to TRBD1 or TRBD2 (5 bases each). Trimming took 5 bases from V and 0 from J, leaving 18 bases between them. This CDR3 has 17 residues. The germline V gene has CDR1 SGHVS and CDR2 FNYEAQ. CDR3 residues: CASSHRPGAQSTDTQYF. In DNA, the CDR3 is TGTGCCAGCAGCCACAGGCCCGGGGCCCAAAGCACAGATACGCAGTATTTT.

This chain uses TRBV7-2 with TRBJ2-1, with a weak D call TRBD2 (5 bases). The V gene's germline CDR1 is SGHTA and CDR2 FQGNSA. The CDR3 covers 15 residues. The V and J ends lost 2 bases and 6 bases respectively, with 14 bases between them. The CDR3 sequence is CASSLLASSSNEQFF. DNA for the CDR3: TGTGCCAGCAGCTTATTGGCTAGCTCATCCAATGAGCAGTTCTTC.

This sequence joins TRBV3-1 (or the pseudogene TRBV3-2) and TRBJ2-1; a possible D gene is TRBD2 (5 bases). The V end lost 1 base, the J end lost 5 bases, and 12 bases lay between the germline ends. The CDR3 sequence is 15 residues long. The germline CDR1 and CDR2 sequences are LGHDT and YNNKEL (reference sequence). The CDR3 nucleotides read TGTGCCAGCAGCCAAGGATTCGGGATTCACAATGAGCAGTTCTTC. The encoded protein is CASSQGFGIHNEQFF.

The chain uses TRBV7-9 and TRBJ2-7; D gene uncertain. Trimming pared 0 bases from V and 6 bases from J, leaving 15 bases between. The length of the CDR3 is 15 residues. The germline V gene encodes CDR1 SEHNR and CDR2 FQNEAQ (reference sequence). The CDR3 loop is CASSLAVAPWAEQYF. Here the CDR3 DNA reads TGTGCCAGCAGCTTAGCGGTCGCGCCGTGGGCCGAGCAGTACTTC.

The CDR3 sequence: CASSQSRQTMNTEAFF. CDR3 bases: TGTGCCAGCAGCCAGTCGCGACAGACCATGAACACTGAAGCTTTCTTT. The chain is built from TRBV5-4 and TRBJ1-1; a possible D gene is TRBD1 (5 bases). The CDR3 totals 16 residues. Germline V lookup: CDR1 SGHNT, CDR2 YYREEE (reference sequence). Trimming cost V 4 bases and J 0 bases, with 16 bases left between them.

This chain links TRBV28 with TRBJ1-5; 9 nucleotides align to TRBD1. The length of the CDR3 is 15 residues. The germline CDR1 and CDR2 sequences are MDHEN and SYDVKM. V shed 5 bases and J 1 base; nucleotides not matched to a gene: 3. The DNA of the CDR3 is TGTGCCAGCAGTCCCGGGACAGGGAGCAATCAGCCCCAGCATTTT. Translated, it gives CASSPGTGSNQPQHF.

The genes are TRBV19 and TRBJ2-7; 10 bases match TRBD1. J gave up 5 bases and V 4 bases, and 11 bases lay outside the gene matches. CDR1 and CDR2 (germline): LNHDA, SQIVND (reference sequence). The CDR3 loop spans 16 amino acids. The CDR3 region is CASSTYRTGGLDEQYF. DNA of the CDR3: TGTGCCAGTAGTACCTACAGGACAGGGGGTCTCGACGAGCAGTACTTC.